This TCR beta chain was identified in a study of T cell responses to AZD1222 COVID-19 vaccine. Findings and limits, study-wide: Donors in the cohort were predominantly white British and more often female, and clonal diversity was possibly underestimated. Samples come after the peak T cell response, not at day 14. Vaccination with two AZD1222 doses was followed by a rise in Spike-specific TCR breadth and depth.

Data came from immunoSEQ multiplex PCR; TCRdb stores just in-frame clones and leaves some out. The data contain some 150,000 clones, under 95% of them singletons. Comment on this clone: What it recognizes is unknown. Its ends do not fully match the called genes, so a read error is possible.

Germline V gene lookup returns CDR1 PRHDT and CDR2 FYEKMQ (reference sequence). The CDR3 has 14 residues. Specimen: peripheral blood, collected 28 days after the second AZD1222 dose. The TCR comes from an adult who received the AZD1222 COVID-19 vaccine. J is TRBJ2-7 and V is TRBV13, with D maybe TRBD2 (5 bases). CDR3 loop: CASSLERASSEQYF. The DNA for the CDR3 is TGTGCCAGCAGTTTGGAGAGGGCCTCCTCCGAGCAGTACTTC.